This T cell receptor beta chain comes out of a study of shared clonotypes between healthy human individuals. The CDR3 loop spans 15 amino acids. Germline CDR1 and CDR2: MNHNY and SVGAGI (reference sequence). V lost 3 bases, J lost 3 bases, and 4 bases stayed unmatched. Findings and caveats of the study: It was the non-shared clonotypes that had lower generation probabilities than clonotypes shared by all four donors.

The donors, healthy adults who were HIV-negative, had experienced no recent acute infections or vaccinations. From CD4+ cells came CD45RA+ naive and CD45RA-negative memory subsets. The table lists this clone with a few counts. Its antigen is as yet unknown. Assay: immunoSEQ multiplex PCR; the TCRdb copy retains only in-frame clones and omits some. This repertoire shows about 2.4 million clones, approximately 94% found once; its top ten account for roughly 0.36%. The sequencing input was naive CD4+ T cells from PBMCs. The subset denotes: CD45RA+ positively selected. The chain employs TRBV6-6 and TRBJ1-1; 10 nucleotides line up with TRBD1. The TCR was taken from a young man in good health. Some clones in this sample may be carry-over from other donors' samples. Written as DNA, the CDR3 is TGTGCCAGCAGTTATGAGACAGGGGGCGACACTGAAGCTTTCTTT. Amino acids: CASSYETGGDTEAFF.